The 10 T cell receptor beta chains below were found in one sample sequenced in a study of shared clonotypes between healthy human individuals (dated by TCRdb to about 2020). Libraries were constructed by the immunoSEQ multiplex PCR assay. This immuneACCESS table, as held by TCRdb, lists in-frame sequences with V and J called but not all clones. Of the missing ones, under half trace to an unresolved V gene in checked studies; the others have no known cause. The sample includes approximately 1.5 million clones, with 95% to 99% observed a single time. The ten biggest clones cover roughly 0.45% of the sample. Sequences were obtained from naive CD4+ T cells sorted from blood. What the cell subset or site label conveys for this sample: CD45RA+ positively selected. All receptors come from a man in his thirties or forties in good health.

The CDR3 nucleotides read TGTGCCAGCAGCCTAAACCGGGCTGGGGCCAACGTCCTGACTTTC. This encodes CASSLNRAGANVLTF. The chain joins TRBV7-3 to TRBJ2-6; no clear D. Trimming left V 5 bases short and J 2 bases short, with 10 bases between. In germline, CDR1 is SGHTA, CDR2 FQGTGA. The CDR3 is 15 amino acids.

The table lists this clone with a count of one. The chain recombines TRBV15 with TRBJ2-3; D tentatively fits TRBD1 or TRBD2 (5 bases each). The germline V gene has CDR1 LNHNV and CDR2 YYDKDF (reference sequence). The length of the CDR3 is 17 residues. V gave up 0 bases and J gave up 0 bases, with 13 bases separating them. The CDR3 DNA is TGTGCCACCAGCAGAGATACCTTCGGGGCTAGCACAGATACGCAGTATTTT. Amino acids: CATSRDTFGASTDTQYF.

This clone appeared once. The chain has TRBV6-1 and TRBJ1-4; a weak D match, TRBD1 (5 bases). The length of the CDR3 is 14 residues. Germline V gene sequence: CDR1 MNHNS, CDR2 SASEGT. The V gene lost 6 bases and the J gene lost 8 bases, with 16 bases spanning the gap. Here the CDR3 DNA reads TGTGCCAGCAGGACGGGGCACTTGGCCGAAAAACTGTTTTTT. This sequence encodes CASRTGHLAEKLFF.

This clone was recorded only once. The rearrangement links TRBV7-8 to TRBJ2-6, with TRBD2 identical over 8 bases. CDR3 length: 18 residues. Unmatched junction bases numbered 9, after V lost 1 base and J lost 4 bases. Germline CDR1 and CDR2: SGHVS and FQNEAQ. The CDR3 DNA sequence: TGTGCCAGCAGCTTAGTTAGCGGGATAGGAGGAGGGGCCAACGTCCTGACTTTC. This gives the protein CASSLVSGIGGGANVLTF.

The rearrangement links TRBV28 to TRBJ2-7, with D possibly being TRBD2 (5 bases). The CDR3 is 14 amino acids. CDR1 and CDR2 from the germline V gene are MDHEN and SYDVKM. V shed 6 bases and J shed 2 bases, with 14 bases lying between them. The CDR3, as DNA: TGTGCCAGCAGCTCGAGGTGGGGAGCCTACGAGCAGTACTTC. Protein sequence: CASSSRWGAYEQYF.

The chain is built from TRBV28 and TRBJ1-2; a weak D match, TRBD1 (5 bases). Germline lookup yields CDR1 MDHEN and CDR2 SYDVKM. Trimming took 6 bases from V and 4 from J, leaving 18 bases between them. The CDR3 is made up of 15 amino acids. The CDR3 region has the DNA TGTGCCAGCAGCCGCGTGGGGCAGGGCGTCTATGGCTACACCTTC. It encodes CASSRVGQGVYGYTF.

The genes are TRBV7-9 and TRBJ2-5; a weak D match, TRBD1 (7 bases). Trimming left V 4 bases short and J 5 bases short, with 11 bases between. The germline CDR1 and CDR2 sequences are SEHNR and FQNEAQ (reference sequence). The CDR3 sequence is 13 residues long. The CDR3 is CASSYPGGETQYF. The CDR3 DNA reads TGTGCCAGCAGCTACCCAGGGGGGGAGACCCAGTACTTC.

The genes are TRBV7-9 and TRBJ2-3; 10 nucleotides line up with TRBD2. V shed 4 bases, J shed 2 bases, and the junction held 9 bases outside the gene matches. The V gene's germline CDR1 is SEHNR and CDR2 FQNEAQ (reference sequence). The CDR3 extends over 17 amino acids. The CDR3, as DNA: TGTGCCAGCAGCTCTACACCGAGCGGGAGGGCCACAGATACGCAGTATTTT. Encoded protein: CASSSTPSGRATDTQYF.

V is TRBV7-9 and J is TRBJ1-2; 9 bases match TRBD1. The germline V gene has CDR1 SEHNR and CDR2 FQNEAQ (reference sequence). V shed 1 base, J shed 7 bases, and the junction held 4 bases outside the gene matches. The CDR3 is 14 residues long. Written as DNA, the CDR3 is TGTGCCAGCAGCTTAGGGGACAGGGCGGCTGGCTACACCTTC. Its protein is CASSLGDRAAGYTF.

The genes are TRBV7-3 and TRBJ2-1; 14 nucleotides line up with TRBD2. CDR1 and CDR2 (germline): SGHTA, FQGTGA. The CDR3 extends over 17 amino acids. J was trimmed by 6 bases and V by 5 bases; bases with no gene match: 9. CDR3 nucleotides: TGTGCCAGCAGCGCACGACTAGCGGGAGGGCCAGGCAATGAGCAGTTCTTC. It is translated as CASSARLAGGPGNEQFF.